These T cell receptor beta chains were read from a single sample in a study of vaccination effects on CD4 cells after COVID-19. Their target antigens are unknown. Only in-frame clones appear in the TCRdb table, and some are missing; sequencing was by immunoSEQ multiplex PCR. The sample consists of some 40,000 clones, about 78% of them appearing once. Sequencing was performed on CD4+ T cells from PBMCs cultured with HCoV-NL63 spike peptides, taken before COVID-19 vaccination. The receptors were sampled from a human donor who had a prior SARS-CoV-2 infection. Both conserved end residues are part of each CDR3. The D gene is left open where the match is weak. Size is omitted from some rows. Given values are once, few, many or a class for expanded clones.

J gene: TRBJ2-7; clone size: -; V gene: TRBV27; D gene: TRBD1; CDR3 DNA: TGTGCCAGCAGTTTAAGTGGACAGGGGTGGTACGAGCAGTACTTC; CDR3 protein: CASSLSGQGWYEQYF
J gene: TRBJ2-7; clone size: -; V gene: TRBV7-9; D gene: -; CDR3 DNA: TGTGCCAGCAGCTTACCCGGGCAGGGGTATGAGCAGTACTTC; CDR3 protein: CASSLPGQGYEQYF
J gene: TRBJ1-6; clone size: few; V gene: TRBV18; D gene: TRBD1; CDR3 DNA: TGTGCCAGCTCAAGAATGACAGGGTGGATTTCACCCCTCCACTTT; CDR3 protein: CASSRMTGWISPLHF
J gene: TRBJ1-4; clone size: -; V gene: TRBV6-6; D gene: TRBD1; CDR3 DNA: TGTGCCAGCACCGACAGGGGGTGGGGTGAAAAACTGTTTTTT; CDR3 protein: CASTDRGWGEKLFF
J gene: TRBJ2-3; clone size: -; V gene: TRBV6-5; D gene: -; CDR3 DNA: TGTGCCAGCAGTTCTTTTAGTTGGGCGGATACGCAGTATTTT; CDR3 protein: CASSSFSWADTQYF
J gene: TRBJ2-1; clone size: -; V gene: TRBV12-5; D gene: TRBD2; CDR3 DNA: TGTGCTAGTGGTTCGCCCCTAGCGGGGGCCACCAATGAGCAGTTCTTC; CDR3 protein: CASGSPLAGATNEQFF
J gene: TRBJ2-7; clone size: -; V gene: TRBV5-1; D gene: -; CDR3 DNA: TGCGCCAGCAGCTTGGGTTCAGGGTCCTACGAGCAGTACTTC; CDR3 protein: CASSLGSGSYEQYF
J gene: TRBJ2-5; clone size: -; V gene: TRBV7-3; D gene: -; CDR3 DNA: TGTGCCAGCAGCTTCCTGGGGAGAGGACAAGAGACCCAGTACTTC; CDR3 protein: CASSFLGRGQETQYF
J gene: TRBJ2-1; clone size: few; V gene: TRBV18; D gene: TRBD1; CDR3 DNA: TGTGCCAGCTCACCACCAACAGGGGGCGCGTACAATGAGCAGTTCTTC; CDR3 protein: CASSPPTGGAYNEQFF
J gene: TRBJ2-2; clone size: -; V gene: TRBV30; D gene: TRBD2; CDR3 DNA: TGTGCCGGGGGGACTAGCGGGACCGGGGAGCTGTTTTTT; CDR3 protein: CAGGTSGTGELFF
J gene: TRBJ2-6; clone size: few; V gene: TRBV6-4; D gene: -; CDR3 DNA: TGTGCCAGCAGTGACCCTAAGTTTTTGGGGGCGCTGAGGGGGGCCAACGTCCTGACTTTC; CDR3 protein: CASSDPKFLGALRGANVLTF
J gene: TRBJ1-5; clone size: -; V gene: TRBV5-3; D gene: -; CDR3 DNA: TGTGCCAGAAGCTTGTGGCAGTGGAGTCAGCCCCAGCATTTT; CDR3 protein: CARSLWQWSQPQHF
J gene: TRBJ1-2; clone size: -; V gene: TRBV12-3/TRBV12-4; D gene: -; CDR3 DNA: TGTGCCAGCAGTCACAGGAGTGGCTACACCTTC; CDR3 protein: CASSHRSGYTF
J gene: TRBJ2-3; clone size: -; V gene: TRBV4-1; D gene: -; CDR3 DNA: TGCGCCAGCAGCCAAGATGAGCAGACCGTCACAGATACGCAGTATTTT; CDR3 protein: CASSQDEQTVTDTQYF
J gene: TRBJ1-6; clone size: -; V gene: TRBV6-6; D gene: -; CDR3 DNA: TGTGCCAGCAGTTACCCCACAGGGTTGGATTCACCCCTCCACTTT; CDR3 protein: CASSYPTGLDSPLHF
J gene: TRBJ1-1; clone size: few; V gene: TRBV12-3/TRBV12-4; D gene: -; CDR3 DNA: TGTGCCAGCAGTTTAAGAGAGGCGGATGAAGCTTTCTTT; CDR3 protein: CASSLREADEAFF
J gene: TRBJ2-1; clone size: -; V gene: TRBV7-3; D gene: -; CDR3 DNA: TGTGCCAGCAGCTTGGGGGCCTACAATGAGCAGTTCTTC; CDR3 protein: CASSLGAYNEQFF
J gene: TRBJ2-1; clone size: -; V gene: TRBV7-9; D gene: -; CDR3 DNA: TGTGCCAGCAGCTTGATCGGGATGGCCTACAATGAGCAGTTCTTC; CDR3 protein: CASSLIGMAYNEQFF
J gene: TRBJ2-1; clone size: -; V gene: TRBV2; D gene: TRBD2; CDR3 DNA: TGTGCCAGCTCCGGACTAGCGCGAAACAATGAGCAGTTCTTC; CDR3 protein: CASSGLARNNEQFF
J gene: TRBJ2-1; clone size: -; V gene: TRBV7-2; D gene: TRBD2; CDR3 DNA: TGTGCCAGCAGCGGGACTAGCGGGAGTTCCTACAATGAGCAGTTCTTC; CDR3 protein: CASSGTSGSSYNEQFF
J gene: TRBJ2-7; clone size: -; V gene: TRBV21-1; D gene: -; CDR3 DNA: TGTGCCAGCAGTCGAACCCGCCCCCCGGGCTCCTACGAGCAGTACTTC; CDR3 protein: CASSRTRPPGSYEQYF
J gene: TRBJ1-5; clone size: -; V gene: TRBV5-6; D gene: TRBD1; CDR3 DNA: TGTGCCAGCAGCTTGGGTGACAGGGTCGGCCAGCCCCAGCATTTT; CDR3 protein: CASSLGDRVGQPQHF
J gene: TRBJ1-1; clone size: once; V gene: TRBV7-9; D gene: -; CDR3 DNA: TGTGCCAGCAGCTTTGGTTCGGGGAACACTGAAGCTTTCTTT; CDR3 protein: CASSFGSGNTEAFF
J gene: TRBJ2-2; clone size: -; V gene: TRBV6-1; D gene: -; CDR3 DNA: TGTGCCAGCAGTGAAAGCCACACCGGGGAGCTGTTTTTT; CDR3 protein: CASSESHTGELFF
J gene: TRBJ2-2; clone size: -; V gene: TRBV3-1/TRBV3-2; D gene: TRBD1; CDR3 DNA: TGTGCCTCTAACAGAGGGGGACAGGGGACCGGGGAGCTGTTTTTT; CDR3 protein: CASNRGGQGTGELFF
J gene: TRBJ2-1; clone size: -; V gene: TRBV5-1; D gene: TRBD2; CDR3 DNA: TGCGCCAGCAGCTTAGTGCTAGCGGGGGGGGATGAGCAGTTCTTC; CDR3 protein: CASSLVLAGGDEQFF
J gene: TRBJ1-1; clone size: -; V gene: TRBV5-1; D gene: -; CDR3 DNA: TGCGCCAGCAGCTTGGCTACCGAGAACACTGAAGCTTTCTTT; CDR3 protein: CASSLATENTEAFF
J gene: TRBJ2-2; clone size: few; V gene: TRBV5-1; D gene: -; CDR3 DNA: TGCGCCAGCAGCCCCCTCGGCAGGCCGAACACCGGGGAGCTGTTTTTT; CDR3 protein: CASSPLGRPNTGELFF
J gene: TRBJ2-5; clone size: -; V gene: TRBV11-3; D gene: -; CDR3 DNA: TGTGCCAGCAGCTTAAGGGTTCAGGGTTTGGAGACCCAGTACTTC; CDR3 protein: CASSLRVQGLETQYF
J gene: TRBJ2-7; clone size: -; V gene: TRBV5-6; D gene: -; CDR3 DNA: TGTGCCAGCAATTGGGGGGCCCACGAGCAGTACTTC; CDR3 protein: CASNWGAHEQYF
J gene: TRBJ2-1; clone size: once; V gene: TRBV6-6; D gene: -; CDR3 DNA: TGTGCCAGCAGTCAGTCTAGCGTGCAATACAATGAGCAGTTCTTC; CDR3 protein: CASSQSSVQYNEQFF
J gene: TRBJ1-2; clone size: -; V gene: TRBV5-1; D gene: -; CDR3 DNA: TGCGCCAGCAGCTTGGAGGGACCAACTATTTATGGCTACACCTTC; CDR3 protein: CASSLEGPTIYGYTF
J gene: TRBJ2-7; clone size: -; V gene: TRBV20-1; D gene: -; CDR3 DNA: TGCAGTGCTAGTTCTTGGGGCTCCTACGAGCAGTACTTC; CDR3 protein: CSASSWGSYEQYF
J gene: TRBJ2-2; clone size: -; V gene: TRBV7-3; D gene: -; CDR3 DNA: TGTGCCAGCAGCTGGAATCAGGGTGTGGGGGAGCTGTTTTTT; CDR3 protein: CASSWNQGVGELFF
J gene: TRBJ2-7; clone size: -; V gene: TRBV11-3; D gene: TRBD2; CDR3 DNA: TGTGCCAGCAGCCAGCATGAACTAGCGTTGTACGAGCAGTACTTC; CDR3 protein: CASSQHELALYEQYF
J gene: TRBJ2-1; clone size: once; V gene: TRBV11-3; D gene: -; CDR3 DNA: TGTGCCAGCAGTCATGACTGGACCTACAATGAGCAGTTCTTC; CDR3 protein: CASSHDWTYNEQFF
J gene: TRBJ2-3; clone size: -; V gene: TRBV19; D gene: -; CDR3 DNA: TGTGCCAGTAGTCCTTCTCAAACAGATACGCAGTATTTT; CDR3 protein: CASSPSQTDTQYF
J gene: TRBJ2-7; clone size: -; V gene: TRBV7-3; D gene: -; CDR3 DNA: TGTGCCAGCAGCCCCCAGGGGATTGGGCCTAGCGAGCAGTACTTC; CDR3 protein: CASSPQGIGPSEQYF
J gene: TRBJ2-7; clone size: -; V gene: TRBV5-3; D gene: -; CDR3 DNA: TGTGCCACCTCGGCGACCAGGACAGTCAGATGTAGCTCCTACGAGCAGTACTTC; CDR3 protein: CATSATRTVRCSSYEQYF
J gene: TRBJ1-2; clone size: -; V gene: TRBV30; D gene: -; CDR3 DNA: TGTGCCTGGAGAAGGGACGAAAACTATGGCTACACCTTC; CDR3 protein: CAWRRDENYGYTF
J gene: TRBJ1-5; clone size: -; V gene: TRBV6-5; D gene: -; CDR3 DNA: TGTGCCAGCAGTTACACAGGTCTTCGATCGAATCAGCCCCAGCATTTT; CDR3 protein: CASSYTGLRSNQPQHF
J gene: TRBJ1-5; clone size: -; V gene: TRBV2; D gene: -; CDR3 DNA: TGTGCCAGCAGGGGGGAGGGGGGCTCTCAGCCCCAGCATTTT; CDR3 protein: CASRGEGGSQPQHF
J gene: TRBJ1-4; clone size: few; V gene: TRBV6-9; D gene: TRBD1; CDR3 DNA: TGTGCCAGCAGCCCGGACAGGGGGAGACATGAAAAACTGTTTTTT; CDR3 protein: CASSPDRGRHEKLFF
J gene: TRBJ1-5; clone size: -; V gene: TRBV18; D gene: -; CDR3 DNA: TGTGCCAGCTCACCGGTTCAGGGATTGGATCAGCCCCAGCATTTT; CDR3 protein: CASSPVQGLDQPQHF
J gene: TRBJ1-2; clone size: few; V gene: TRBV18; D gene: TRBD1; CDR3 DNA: TGTGCCAGCTCACTGACAGGGAACCGTTGGGGAGGTGGCTACACCTTC; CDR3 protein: CASSLTGNRWGGGYTF
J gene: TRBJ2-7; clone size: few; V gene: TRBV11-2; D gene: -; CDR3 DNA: TGTGCCAGCAGCTGGAGTTCAGGGGAATACGAGCAGTACTTC; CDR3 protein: CASSWSSGEYEQYF
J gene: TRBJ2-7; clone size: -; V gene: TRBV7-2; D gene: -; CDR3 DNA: TGTGCCAGCAGCTTAACGGCCAGCTCCTACGAGCAGTACTTC; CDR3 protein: CASSLTASSYEQYF
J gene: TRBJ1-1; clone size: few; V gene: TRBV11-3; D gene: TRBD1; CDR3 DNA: TGTGCCAGCAGCCCCGGGACAGGGGGACTGGCTTTCTTT; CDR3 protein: CASSPGTGGLAFF
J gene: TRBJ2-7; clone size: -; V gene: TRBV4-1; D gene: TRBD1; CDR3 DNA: TGCGCCAGCAGCTCACGGGACAGGGATTCCTACGAGCAGTACTTC; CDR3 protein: CASSSRDRDSYEQYF
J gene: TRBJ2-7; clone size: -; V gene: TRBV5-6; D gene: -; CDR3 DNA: TGTGCCAGCAGCCCCTATTGGGTAGGCGAGCAGTACTTC; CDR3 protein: CASSPYWVGEQYF
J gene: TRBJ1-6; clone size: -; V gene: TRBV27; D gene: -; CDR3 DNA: TGTGCCAGCAGTTTAGTAGGGGGTACGGATTCACCCCTCCACTTT; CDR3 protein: CASSLVGGTDSPLHF
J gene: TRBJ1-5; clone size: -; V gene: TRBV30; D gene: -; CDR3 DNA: TGTGCCTGGAGGCTGAAAGGTAATAGCAATCAGCCCCAGCATTTT; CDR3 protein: CAWRLKGNSNQPQHF
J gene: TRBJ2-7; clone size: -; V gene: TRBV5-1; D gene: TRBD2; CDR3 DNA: TGCGCCAGCAGCTTGTCTAGCGGCTCCTACGAGCAGTACTTC; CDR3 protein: CASSLSSGSYEQYF
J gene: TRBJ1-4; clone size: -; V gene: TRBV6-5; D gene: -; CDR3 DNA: TGTGCCAGTCGACCAGGGTCTCGTAATGAAAAACTGTTTTTT; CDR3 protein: CASRPGSRNEKLFF
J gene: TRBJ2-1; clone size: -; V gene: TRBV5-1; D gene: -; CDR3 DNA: TGCGCCAGCAGCTTGGGGGATAGCGCGGGCAATGAGCAGTTCTTC; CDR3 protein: CASSLGDSAGNEQFF